The rows below give T cell receptor beta chains drawn from one sample of a study of cytomegalovirus exposure and HLA in healthy donors. Generated by immunoSEQ multiplex PCR, the TCRdb table keeps only in-frame clones and is missing some. The sample includes about 90,000 clones, roughly 66% of them seen just once. Material for sequencing was PBMCs. Receptors originate from a man aged 30 to 39 in good health and CMV-seronegative. CDR3s include the opening cysteine and the closing phenylalanine or tryptophan. The D gene is left open where the match is weak. The size entry is marked missing in some rows and otherwise reads once, few, many or a size class.

clone_size: once
j_call: TRBJ2-2
d_call: TRBD2
v_call: TRBV7-7
cdr3_nt: TGTGCCAGCAGCTTAGCGCTCGGGGAGGGAACCGGGGAGCTGTTTTTT
cdr3_aa: CASSLALGEGTGELFF

clone_size: -
j_call: TRBJ2-2
d_call: -
v_call: TRBV19
cdr3_nt: TGTGCCAGTAGTATAGAGCGAGGAGGCCCCCGACCCGAGGTGTTTTTT
cdr3_aa: CASSIERGGPRPEVFF

clone_size: -
j_call: TRBJ1-5
d_call: -
v_call: TRBV28
cdr3_nt: TGTGCCAGCAGTTTTCCTCAGGGGTTTGGCAATCAGCCCCAGCATTTT
cdr3_aa: CASSFPQGFGNQPQHF

clone_size: -
j_call: TRBJ2-7
d_call: -
v_call: TRBV30
cdr3_nt: TGTGCCTGGAGTCGCCGCAGCGGTCCCTACGAGCAGTACTTC
cdr3_aa: CAWSRRSGPYEQYF

clone_size: -
j_call: TRBJ1-5
d_call: -
v_call: TRBV18
cdr3_nt: TGTGCCAGCTCTCTCTTTGGCCGTAATAGCAATCAGCCCCAGCATTTT
cdr3_aa: CASSLFGRNSNQPQHF

clone_size: -
j_call: TRBJ1-5
d_call: TRBD1
v_call: TRBV9
cdr3_nt: TGTGCCAGCAGCGTAGGTTGGGGAGACAGGGGTAGTCAGCCCCAGCATTTT
cdr3_aa: CASSVGWGDRGSQPQHF

clone_size: once
j_call: TRBJ2-5
d_call: -
v_call: TRBV19
cdr3_nt: TGTGCCAGTACCCCCCAGGGCGGGGAAGAGACCCAGTACTTC
cdr3_aa: CASTPQGGEETQYF

clone_size: -
j_call: TRBJ1-1
d_call: -
v_call: TRBV6-6
cdr3_nt: TGTGCCAGCACCCGTAGTATCATGCCGAACACTGAAGCTTTCTTT
cdr3_aa: CASTRSIMPNTEAFF

clone_size: once
j_call: TRBJ1-1
d_call: -
v_call: TRBV27
cdr3_nt: TGTGCCAGCAGTTTAGGGCAAAACACTGAAGCTTTCTTT
cdr3_aa: CASSLGQNTEAFF

clone_size: -
j_call: TRBJ2-7
d_call: TRBD1
v_call: TRBV4-3
cdr3_nt: TGCGCCAGCAGCCACTCCGGGACAGGGGGCTACGAGCAGTACTTC
cdr3_aa: CASSHSGTGGYEQYF

clone_size: -
j_call: TRBJ2-7
d_call: TRBD2
v_call: TRBV5-1
cdr3_nt: TGCGCCAGCAGCTGGGCGGGGAGGGCAACCGACGAGCAGTACTTC
cdr3_aa: CASSWAGRATDEQYF

clone_size: few
j_call: TRBJ2-2
d_call: TRBD2
v_call: TRBV30
cdr3_nt: TGTGCCTGGAGGCTACGGGGGGGCGGCACCGGGGAGCTGTTTTTT
cdr3_aa: CAWRLRGGGTGELFF

clone_size: few
j_call: TRBJ2-1
d_call: TRBD1
v_call: TRBV30
cdr3_nt: TGTGCCTGGGACTCAGGGGGCTCCTACAATGAGCAGTTCTTC
cdr3_aa: CAWDSGGSYNEQFF

clone_size: -
j_call: TRBJ2-3
d_call: TRBD1
v_call: TRBV7-9
cdr3_nt: TGTGCCAGCAGCCAGGGGGTAACAGATACGCAGTATTTT
cdr3_aa: CASSQGVTDTQYF

clone_size: -
j_call: TRBJ1-2
d_call: TRBD1
v_call: TRBV29-1
cdr3_nt: TGCAGCGCTGGGGACAGGGAATTCTATGGCTACACCTTC
cdr3_aa: CSAGDREFYGYTF

clone_size: -
j_call: TRBJ1-1
d_call: -
v_call: TRBV5-5
cdr3_nt: TGTGCCAGCAGCTTGGGACTGTCGTTCACTGAAGCTTTCTTT
cdr3_aa: CASSLGLSFTEAFF

clone_size: -
j_call: TRBJ1-1
d_call: TRBD1
v_call: TRBV28
cdr3_nt: TGTGCCAGCAGTTTATGGAGGACAGGCAACACTGAAGCTTTCTTT
cdr3_aa: CASSLWRTGNTEAFF

clone_size: -
j_call: TRBJ1-1
d_call: -
v_call: TRBV25-1
cdr3_nt: TGTGCCAGCAGTGAATCCGTAGGGCTAACGGGAAGGACTGAAGCTTTCTTT
cdr3_aa: CASSESVGLTGRTEAFF

clone_size: -
j_call: TRBJ1-4
d_call: -
v_call: TRBV6-5
cdr3_nt: TGTGCCAGCAGACAATCGGGAGCAACTAATGAAAAACTGTTTTTT
cdr3_aa: CASRQSGATNEKLFF

clone_size: -
j_call: TRBJ2-1
d_call: TRBD2
v_call: TRBV29-1
cdr3_nt: TGCAGCGCCGAATTAGCGGGAGGGCCCTCCTACAATGAGCAGTTCTTC
cdr3_aa: CSAELAGGPSYNEQFF

clone_size: -
j_call: TRBJ1-1
d_call: -
v_call: TRBV5-1
cdr3_nt: TGCGCCAGCAGCTCGGCCGGGACTCTTCTAGGGAGGAACACTGAAGCTTTCTTT
cdr3_aa: CASSSAGTLLGRNTEAFF

clone_size: -
j_call: TRBJ1-3
d_call: -
v_call: TRBV5-4
cdr3_nt: TGTGCCAGCAGCTTGTCGTCTTCTGGAAACACCATATATTTT
cdr3_aa: CASSLSSSGNTIYF

clone_size: -
j_call: TRBJ2-1
d_call: -
v_call: TRBV28
cdr3_nt: TGTGCCAGCAGTCAGCCGGGAGACAATGAGCAGTTCTTC
cdr3_aa: CASSQPGDNEQFF

clone_size: -
j_call: TRBJ1-1
d_call: TRBD1
v_call: TRBV29-1
cdr3_nt: TGCAGCGCCGGACAGGGTAGCACTGAAGCTTTCTTT
cdr3_aa: CSAGQGSTEAFF

clone_size: -
j_call: TRBJ2-2
d_call: -
v_call: TRBV7-8
cdr3_nt: TGTGCCAGCAGCTCCCTTCAGGGGCAACCGAACACCGGGGAGCTGTTTTTT
cdr3_aa: CASSSLQGQPNTGELFF

clone_size: -
j_call: TRBJ2-1
d_call: TRBD2
v_call: TRBV4-1
cdr3_nt: TGCGCCAGCAGCCCAAGCGCTAGCGGGCCCCCCGTAGGCAATGAGCAGTTCTTC
cdr3_aa: CASSPSASGPPVGNEQFF

clone_size: -
j_call: TRBJ1-6
d_call: TRBD1
v_call: TRBV6-5
cdr3_nt: TGTGCCAGCAGGCCCCGGGACAGCTATTCACCCCTCCACTTT
cdr3_aa: CASRPRDSYSPLHF

clone_size: -
j_call: TRBJ2-7
d_call: TRBD2
v_call: TRBV15
cdr3_nt: TGTGCCACCAGCAGCCCTAGCGGGGGGTACGAGCAGTACTTC
cdr3_aa: CATSSPSGGYEQYF

clone_size: once
j_call: TRBJ1-2
d_call: -
v_call: TRBV30
cdr3_nt: TGTGCCTGGAGTGTGACTTATGGCTACACCTTC
cdr3_aa: CAWSVTYGYTF

clone_size: -
j_call: TRBJ2-3
d_call: -
v_call: TRBV25-1
cdr3_nt: TGTGCCAGCAGTGAGCGGGTAGCCGATACGCAGTATTTT
cdr3_aa: CASSERVADTQYF

clone_size: -
j_call: TRBJ2-3
d_call: TRBD2
v_call: TRBV7-3
cdr3_nt: TGTGCCAGCAGCTCGACTAGCGGGGCCAGCACAGATACGCAGTATTTT
cdr3_aa: CASSSTSGASTDTQYF

clone_size: once
j_call: TRBJ2-5
d_call: -
v_call: TRBV7-6
cdr3_nt: TGTGCCAGCAGCCGGTCCCCGCGGGAGACCCAGTACTTC
cdr3_aa: CASSRSPRETQYF

clone_size: -
j_call: TRBJ1-1
d_call: TRBD1
v_call: TRBV5-1
cdr3_nt: TGCGCCAGCAGCTCCTCACAGGGGGGATCGTTGGATACTGAAGCTTTCTTT
cdr3_aa: CASSSSQGGSLDTEAFF

clone_size: few
j_call: TRBJ2-5
d_call: TRBD2
v_call: TRBV27
cdr3_nt: TGTGCCAGCAGTCCAGGGACTAGCGGGGGCTACCTCCAAGAGACCCAGTACTTC
cdr3_aa: CASSPGTSGGYLQETQYF

clone_size: -
j_call: TRBJ2-1
d_call: -
v_call: TRBV15
cdr3_nt: TGTGCCACCAGCAGAGACTATACCTTGAGCTCCTACAATGAGCAGTTCTTC
cdr3_aa: CATSRDYTLSSYNEQFF

clone_size: -
j_call: TRBJ1-1
d_call: -
v_call: TRBV6-5
cdr3_nt: TGTGCCAGCAGTCCATCGACAGGCCGGGGCACTGAAGCTTTCTTT
cdr3_aa: CASSPSTGRGTEAFF